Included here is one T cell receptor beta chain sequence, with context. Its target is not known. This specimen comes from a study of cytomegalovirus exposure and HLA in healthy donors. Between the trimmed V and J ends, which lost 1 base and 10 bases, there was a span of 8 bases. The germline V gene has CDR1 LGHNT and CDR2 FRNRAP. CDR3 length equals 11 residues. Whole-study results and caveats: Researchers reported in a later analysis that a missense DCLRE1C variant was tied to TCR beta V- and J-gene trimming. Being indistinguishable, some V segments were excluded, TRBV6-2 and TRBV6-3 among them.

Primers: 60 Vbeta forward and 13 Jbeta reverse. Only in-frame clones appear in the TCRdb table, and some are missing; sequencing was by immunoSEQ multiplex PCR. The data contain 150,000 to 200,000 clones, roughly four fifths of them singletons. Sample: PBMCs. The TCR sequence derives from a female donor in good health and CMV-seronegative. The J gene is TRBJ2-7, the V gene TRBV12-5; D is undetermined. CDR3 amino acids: CASGLAGLQYF. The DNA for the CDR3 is TGTGCTAGTGGTTTGGCTGGGCTCCAGTACTTC.